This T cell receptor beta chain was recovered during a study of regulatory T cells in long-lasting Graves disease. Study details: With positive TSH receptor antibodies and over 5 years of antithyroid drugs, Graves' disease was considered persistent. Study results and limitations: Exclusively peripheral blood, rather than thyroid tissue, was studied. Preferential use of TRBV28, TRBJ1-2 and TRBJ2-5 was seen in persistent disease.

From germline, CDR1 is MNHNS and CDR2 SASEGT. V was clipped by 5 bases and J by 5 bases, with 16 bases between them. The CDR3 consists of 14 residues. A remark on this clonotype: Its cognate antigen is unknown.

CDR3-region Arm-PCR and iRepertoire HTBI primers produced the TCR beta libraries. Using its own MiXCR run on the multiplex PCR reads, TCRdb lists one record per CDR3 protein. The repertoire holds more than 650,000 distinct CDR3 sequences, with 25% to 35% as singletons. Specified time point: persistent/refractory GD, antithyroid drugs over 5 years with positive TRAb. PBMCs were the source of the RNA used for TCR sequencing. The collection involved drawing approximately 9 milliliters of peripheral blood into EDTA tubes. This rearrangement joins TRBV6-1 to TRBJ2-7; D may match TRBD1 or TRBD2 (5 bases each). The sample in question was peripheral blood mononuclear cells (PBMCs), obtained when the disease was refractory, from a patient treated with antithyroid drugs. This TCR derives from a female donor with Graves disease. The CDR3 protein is CASSHSGRSDEQYF. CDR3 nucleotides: TGTGCCAGCAGTCATTCGGGACGGAGCGACGAGCAGTACTTC.